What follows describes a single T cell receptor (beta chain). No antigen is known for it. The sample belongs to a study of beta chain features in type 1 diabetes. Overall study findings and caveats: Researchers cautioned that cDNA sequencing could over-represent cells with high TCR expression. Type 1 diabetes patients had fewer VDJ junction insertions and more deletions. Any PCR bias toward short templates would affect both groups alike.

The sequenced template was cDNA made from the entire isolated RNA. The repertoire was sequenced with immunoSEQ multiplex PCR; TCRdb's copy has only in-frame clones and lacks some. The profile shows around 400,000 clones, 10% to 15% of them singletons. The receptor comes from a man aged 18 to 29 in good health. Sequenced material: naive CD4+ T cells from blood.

The CDR3 coding sequence is TGTGCCAGCAGCTCATTAGCGGGAGGGGACAATGAGCAGTTCTTC. This translates into CASSSLAGGDNEQFF. The J gene is TRBJ2-1, the V gene TRBV7-9; 11 positions match TRBD2. This CDR3 region has 15 residues. Germline assignment: CDR1 SEHNR and CDR2 FQNEAQ (reference sequence). V lost 4 bases to trimming and J lost 5 bases; unmatched junction nucleotides: 4.